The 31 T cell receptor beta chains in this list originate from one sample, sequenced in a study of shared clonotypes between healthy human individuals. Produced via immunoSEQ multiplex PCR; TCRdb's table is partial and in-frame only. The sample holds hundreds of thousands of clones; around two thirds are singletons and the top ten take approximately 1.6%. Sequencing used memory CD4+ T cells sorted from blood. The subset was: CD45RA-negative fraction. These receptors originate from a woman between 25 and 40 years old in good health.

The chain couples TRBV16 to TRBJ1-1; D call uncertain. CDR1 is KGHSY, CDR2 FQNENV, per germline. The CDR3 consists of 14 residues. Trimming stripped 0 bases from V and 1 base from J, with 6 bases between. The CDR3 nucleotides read TGTGCCAGCAGCCAATCTTGGAGGAACACTGAAGCTTTCTTT. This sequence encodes CASSQSWRNTEAFF.

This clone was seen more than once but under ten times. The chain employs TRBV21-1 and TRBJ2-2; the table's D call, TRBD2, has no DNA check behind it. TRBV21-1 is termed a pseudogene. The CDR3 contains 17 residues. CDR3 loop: CASSNETSGRAGGELFF. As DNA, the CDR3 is TGTGCCAGCAGCAACGAAACTAGCGGGAGGGCCGGCGGGGAGCTGTTTTTT.

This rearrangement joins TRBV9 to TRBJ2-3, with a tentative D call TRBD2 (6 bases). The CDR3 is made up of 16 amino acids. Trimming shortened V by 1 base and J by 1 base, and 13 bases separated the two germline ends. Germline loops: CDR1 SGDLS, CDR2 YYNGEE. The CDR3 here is CASSVFGRERTDTQYF. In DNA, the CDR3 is TGTGCCAGCAGCGTATTCGGTCGGGAGCGCACAGATACGCAGTATTTT.

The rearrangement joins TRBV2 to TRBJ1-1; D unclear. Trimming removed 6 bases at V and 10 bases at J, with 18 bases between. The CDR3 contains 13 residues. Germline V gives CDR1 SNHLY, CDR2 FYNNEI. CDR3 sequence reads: CASSRAPILGAFF. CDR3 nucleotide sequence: TGTGCCAGCAGCCGGGCCCCTATCCTCGGAGCTTTCTTT.

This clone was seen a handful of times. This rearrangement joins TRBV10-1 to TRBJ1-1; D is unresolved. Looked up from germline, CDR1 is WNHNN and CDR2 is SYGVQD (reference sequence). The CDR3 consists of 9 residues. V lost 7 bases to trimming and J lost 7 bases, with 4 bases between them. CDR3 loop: CASKSEAFF. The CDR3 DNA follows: TGCGCCAGCAAGAGTGAAGCTTTCTTT.

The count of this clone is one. CDR3 nucleotides: TGCGCCAGCAGCTTGGCTCCAGGCCAAGCAAATGAGCAGTTCTTC. It yields the protein CASSLAPGQANEQFF. The chain uses TRBV5-1 and TRBJ2-1; D gene ambiguous. In germline, CDR1 is SGHRS, CDR2 YFSETQ. This CDR3 has 15 amino acids. Trimming shortened V by 0 bases and J by 7 bases, and 14 bases separated the two germline ends.

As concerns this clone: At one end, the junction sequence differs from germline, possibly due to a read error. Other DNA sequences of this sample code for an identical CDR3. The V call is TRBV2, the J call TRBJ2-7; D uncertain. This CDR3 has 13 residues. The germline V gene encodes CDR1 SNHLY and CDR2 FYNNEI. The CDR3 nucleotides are TGTGCCAGCAGTGAACATATGTACGGAGAGCAATACTTC. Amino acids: CASSEHMYGEQYF. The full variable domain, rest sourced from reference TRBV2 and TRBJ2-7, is EPEVTQTPSHQVTQMGQEVILRCVPISNHLYFYWYRQILGQKVEFLVSFYNNEISEKSEIFDDQFSVERPDGSNFTLKIRSTKLEDSAMYFCASSEHMYGEQYFGPGTRLTVT.

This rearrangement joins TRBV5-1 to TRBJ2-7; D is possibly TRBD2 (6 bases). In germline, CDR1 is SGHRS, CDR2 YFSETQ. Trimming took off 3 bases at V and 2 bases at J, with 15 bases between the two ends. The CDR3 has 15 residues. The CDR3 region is CASSSLSSGPYEQYF. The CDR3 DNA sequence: TGCGCCAGCAGCTCCCTCTCAAGCGGGCCCTACGAGCAGTACTTC.

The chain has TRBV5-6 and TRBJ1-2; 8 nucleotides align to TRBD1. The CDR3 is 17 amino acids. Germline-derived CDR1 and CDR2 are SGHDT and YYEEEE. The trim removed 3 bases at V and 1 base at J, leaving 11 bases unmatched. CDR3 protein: CASSSLGGTGRNYGYTF. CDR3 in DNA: TGTGCCAGCAGCTCCCTTGGGGGGACAGGACGTAACTATGGCTACACCTTC.

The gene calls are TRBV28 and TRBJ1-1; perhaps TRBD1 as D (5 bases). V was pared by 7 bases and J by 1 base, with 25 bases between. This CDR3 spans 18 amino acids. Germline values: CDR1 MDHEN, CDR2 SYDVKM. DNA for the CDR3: TGTGCCAGCATCCCAAGGCCGGGGGTTAAGAGCTCGAACACTGAAGCTTTCTTT. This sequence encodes CASIPRPGVKSSNTEAFF.

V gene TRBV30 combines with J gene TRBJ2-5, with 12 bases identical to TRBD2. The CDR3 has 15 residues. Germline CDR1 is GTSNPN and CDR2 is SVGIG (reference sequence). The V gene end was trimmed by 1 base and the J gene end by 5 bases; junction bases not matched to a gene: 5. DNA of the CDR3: TGTGCCTGGAGTGATGGGACTAGCGGGCTTGAGACCCAGTACTTC. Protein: CAWSDGTSGLETQYF.

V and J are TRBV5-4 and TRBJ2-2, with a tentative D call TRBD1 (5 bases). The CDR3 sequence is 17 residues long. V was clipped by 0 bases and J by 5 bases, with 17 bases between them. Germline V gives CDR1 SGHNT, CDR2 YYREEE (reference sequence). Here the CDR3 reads CASSLAGLRGSTGELFF. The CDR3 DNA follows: TGTGCCAGCAGCTTGGCAGGGCTTCGTGGTTCGACCGGGGAGCTGTTTTTT.

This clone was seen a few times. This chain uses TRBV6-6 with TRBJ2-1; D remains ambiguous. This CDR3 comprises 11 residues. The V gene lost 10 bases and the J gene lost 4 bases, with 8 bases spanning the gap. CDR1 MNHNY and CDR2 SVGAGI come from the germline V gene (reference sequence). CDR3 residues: CATLEYNEQFF. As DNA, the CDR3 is TGTGCCACACTCGAATACAATGAGCAGTTCTTC.

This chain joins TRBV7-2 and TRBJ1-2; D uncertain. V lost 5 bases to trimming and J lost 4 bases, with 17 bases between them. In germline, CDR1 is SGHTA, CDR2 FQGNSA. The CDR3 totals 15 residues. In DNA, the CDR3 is TGTGCCAGCAGCCCTAACTCCGGATTCACCTATGGCTACACCTTC. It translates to CASSPNSGFTYGYTF.

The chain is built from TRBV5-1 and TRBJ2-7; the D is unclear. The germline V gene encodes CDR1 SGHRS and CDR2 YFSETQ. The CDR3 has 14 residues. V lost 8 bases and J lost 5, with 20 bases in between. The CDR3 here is CASRSSPSFDEQYF. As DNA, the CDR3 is TGCGCCAGTCGGAGTTCGCCATCTTTCGACGAGCAGTACTTC.

The CDR3 loop reads CASSPGGRDNQPQHF. CDR3 DNA: TGTGCCAGCAGCCCGGGGGGGAGGGACAATCAGCCCCAGCATTTT. The V and J genes are TRBV28 and TRBJ1-5; the D gene is possibly TRBD1 (5 bases). Germline V CDR1 and CDR2: MDHEN, SYDVKM. Trimming stripped 6 bases from V and 3 bases from J, with 15 bases between. The CDR3 extends over 15 amino acids.

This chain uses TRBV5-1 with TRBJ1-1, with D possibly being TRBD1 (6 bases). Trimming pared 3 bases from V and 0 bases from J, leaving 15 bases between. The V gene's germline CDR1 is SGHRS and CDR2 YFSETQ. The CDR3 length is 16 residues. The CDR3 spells CASSSDWTAMNTEAFF. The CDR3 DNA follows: TGCGCCAGCAGCTCCGACTGGACAGCCATGAACACTGAAGCTTTCTTT.

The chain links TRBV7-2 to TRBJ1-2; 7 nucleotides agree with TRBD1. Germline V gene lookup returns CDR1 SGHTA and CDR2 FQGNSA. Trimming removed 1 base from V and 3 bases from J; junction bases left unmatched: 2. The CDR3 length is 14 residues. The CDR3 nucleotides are TGTGCCAGCAGCTTAGATACAGGGGACTATGGCTACACCTTC. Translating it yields CASSLDTGDYGYTF.

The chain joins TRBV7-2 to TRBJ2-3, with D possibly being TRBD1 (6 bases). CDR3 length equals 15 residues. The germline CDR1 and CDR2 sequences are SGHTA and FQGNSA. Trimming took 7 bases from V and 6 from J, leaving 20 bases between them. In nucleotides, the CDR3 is TGTGCCAGCATCCCAGGACAGCAGACGATCGATACGCAGTATTTT. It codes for CASIPGQQTIDTQYF.

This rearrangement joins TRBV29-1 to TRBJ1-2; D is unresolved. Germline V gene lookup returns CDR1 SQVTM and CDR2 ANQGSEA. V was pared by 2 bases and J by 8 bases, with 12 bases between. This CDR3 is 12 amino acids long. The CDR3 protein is CSVEPVSGGYTF. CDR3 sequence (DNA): TGCAGCGTTGAACCAGTGTCGGGCGGCTACACCTTC. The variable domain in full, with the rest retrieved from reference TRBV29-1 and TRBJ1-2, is SAVISQKPSRDICQRGTSLTIQCQVDSQVTMMFWYRQQPGQSLTLIATANQGSEATYESGFVIDKFPISRPNLTFSTLTVSNMSPEDSSIYLCSVEPVSGGYTFGSGTRLTVV.

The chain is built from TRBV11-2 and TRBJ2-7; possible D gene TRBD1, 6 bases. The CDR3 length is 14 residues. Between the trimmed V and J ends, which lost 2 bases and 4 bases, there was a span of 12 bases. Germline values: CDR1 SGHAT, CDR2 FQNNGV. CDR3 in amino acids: CASSLYETGYEQYF. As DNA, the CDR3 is TGTGCCAGCAGCTTATACGAGACAGGTTACGAGCAGTACTTC. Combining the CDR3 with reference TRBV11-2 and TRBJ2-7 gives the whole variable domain EAGVAQSPRYKIIEKRQSVAFWCNPISGHATLYWYQQILGQGPKLLIQFQNNGVVDDSQLPKDRFSAERLKGVDSTLKIQPAKLEDSAVYLCASSLYETGYEQYFGPGTRLTVT.

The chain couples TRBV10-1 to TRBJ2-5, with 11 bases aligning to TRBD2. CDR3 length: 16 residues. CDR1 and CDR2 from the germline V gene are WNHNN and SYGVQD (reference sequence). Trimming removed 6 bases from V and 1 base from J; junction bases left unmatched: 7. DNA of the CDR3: TGCGCCAGCAGCTTGACTAGCGGGGAAATCCAAGAGACCCAGTACTTC. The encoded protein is CASSLTSGEIQETQYF.

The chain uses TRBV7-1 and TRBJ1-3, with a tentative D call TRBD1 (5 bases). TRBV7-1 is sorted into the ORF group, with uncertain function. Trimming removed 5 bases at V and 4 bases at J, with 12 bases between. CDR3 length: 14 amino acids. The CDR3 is CASSPQTDGNTIYF. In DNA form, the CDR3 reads TGTGCCAGCAGCCCTCAGACAGACGGAAACACCATATATTTT.

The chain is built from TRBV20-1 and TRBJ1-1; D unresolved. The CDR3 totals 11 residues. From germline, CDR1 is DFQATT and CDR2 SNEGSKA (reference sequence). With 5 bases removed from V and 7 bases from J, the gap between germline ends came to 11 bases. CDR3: CSAGLLSEAFF. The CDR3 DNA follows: TGCAGTGCTGGACTGTTAAGTGAAGCTTTCTTT.

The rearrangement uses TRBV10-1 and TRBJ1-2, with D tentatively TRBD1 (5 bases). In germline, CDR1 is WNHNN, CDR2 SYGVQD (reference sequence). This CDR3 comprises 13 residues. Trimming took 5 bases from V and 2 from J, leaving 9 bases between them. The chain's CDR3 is CASSNGHNYGYTF. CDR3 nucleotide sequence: TGCGCCAGCAGTAACGGACACAACTATGGCTACACCTTC.

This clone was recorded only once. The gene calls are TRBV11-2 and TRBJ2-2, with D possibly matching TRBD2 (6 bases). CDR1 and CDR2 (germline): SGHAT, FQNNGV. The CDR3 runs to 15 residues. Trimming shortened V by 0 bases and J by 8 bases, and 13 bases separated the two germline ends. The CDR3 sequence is CASSLDRLGGGELFF. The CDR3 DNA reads TGTGCCAGCAGCTTAGATCGGCTAGGAGGGGGGGAGCTGTTTTTT.

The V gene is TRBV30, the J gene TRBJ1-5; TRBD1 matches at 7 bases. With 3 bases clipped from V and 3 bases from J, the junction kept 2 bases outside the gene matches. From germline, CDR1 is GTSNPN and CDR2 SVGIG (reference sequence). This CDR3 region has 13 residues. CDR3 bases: TGTGCCTGGAGCGACAGGGACAATCAGCCCCAGCATTTT. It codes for CAWSDRDNQPQHF.

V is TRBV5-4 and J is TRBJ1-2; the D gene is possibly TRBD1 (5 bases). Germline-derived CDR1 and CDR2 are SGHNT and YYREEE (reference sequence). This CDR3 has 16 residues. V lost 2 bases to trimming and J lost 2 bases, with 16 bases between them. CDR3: CASSFRGYDSNYGYTF. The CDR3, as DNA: TGTGCCAGCAGCTTTAGGGGTTATGACTCGAACTATGGCTACACCTTC.

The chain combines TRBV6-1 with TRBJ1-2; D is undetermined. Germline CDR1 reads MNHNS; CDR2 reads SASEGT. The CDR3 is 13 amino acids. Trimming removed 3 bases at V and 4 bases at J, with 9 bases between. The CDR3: CASSDTEFYGYTF. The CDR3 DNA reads TGTGCCAGCAGTGACACAGAGTTCTATGGCTACACCTTC.

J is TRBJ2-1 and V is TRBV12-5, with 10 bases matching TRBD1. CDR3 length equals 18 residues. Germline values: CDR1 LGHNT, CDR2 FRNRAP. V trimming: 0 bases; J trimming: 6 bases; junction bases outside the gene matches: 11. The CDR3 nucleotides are TGTGCTAGTGGTTTGGTACTGCCTCCGGACAGGGGGTCCAATGAGCAGTTCTTC. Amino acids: CASGLVLPPDRGSNEQFF.

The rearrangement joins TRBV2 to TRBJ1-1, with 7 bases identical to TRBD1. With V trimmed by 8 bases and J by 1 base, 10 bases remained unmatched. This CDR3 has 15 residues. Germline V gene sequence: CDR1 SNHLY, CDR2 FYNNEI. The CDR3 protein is CASSSRQGGNTEAFF. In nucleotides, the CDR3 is TGTGCCAGCTCCAGCCGACAGGGAGGGAACACTGAAGCTTTCTTT.